Following are 32 T cell receptor beta chains from one sample sequenced in a study of blood T cells in healthy people across ages. Together with a sample-barcoded 5' primer, a J-beta primer mix was included in a second PCR lasting roughly 7 to 11 cycles. In TCRdb, the 5' RACE reads were re-called with MiXCR into one record per CDR3 protein. Of over 1,300,000 distinct CDR3 sequences in the sample, approximately 60% were seen once. The source material was blood. The receptors were sampled from a man between 18 and 29 years old in good health.

The J gene is TRBJ2-4, the V gene TRBV5-1; 8 bases line up with TRBD1. This CDR3 is built from 14 residues. CDR1 is SGHRS, CDR2 YFSETQ, per germline. With V trimmed by 6 bases and J by 5 bases, 7 bases remained unmatched. The CDR3 DNA reads TGCGCCAGCACCGACAGGGGCGGGGAAAACATTCAGTACTTC. It yields the protein CASTDRGGENIQYF.

V and J are TRBV7-9 and TRBJ2-7; tentative D call: TRBD2 (6 bases). The CDR3 contains 16 residues. The V and J ends lost 2 bases and 2 bases respectively, with 16 bases between them. Germline values: CDR1 SEHNR, CDR2 FQNEAQ (reference sequence). CDR3 in DNA: TGTGCCAGCAGCTTAAATCGCGGGAAGAGTGCCTACGAGCAGTACTTC. It is translated as CASSLNRGKSAYEQYF.

The chain carries TRBV30 and TRBJ2-7, with 8 positions matching TRBD2. J lost 0 bases, V lost 1 base, and 5 bases had no gene match. Germline V gives CDR1 GTSNPN, CDR2 SVGIG (reference sequence). The CDR3 is made up of 15 amino acids. In DNA, the CDR3 is TGTGCCTGGAGTGGGGGACTAGGTCACTCCTACGAGCAGTACTTC. Its protein product is CAWSGGLGHSYEQYF.

The V call is TRBV27, the J call TRBJ2-3, with D tentatively TRBD1 (6 bases). V lost 5 bases and J 0 bases, leaving 15 bases between the germline ends. Germline assignment: CDR1 MNHEY and CDR2 SMNVEV (reference sequence). This CDR3 contains 16 residues. CDR3: CASSRGQIPSTDTQYF. The CDR3 DNA follows: TGTGCCAGCAGTCGCGGACAGATCCCTAGCACAGATACGCAGTATTTT.

The J gene is TRBJ2-4, the V gene TRBV29-1, with a tentative D call TRBD2 (5 bases). Germline assignment: CDR1 SQVTM and CDR2 ANQGSEA. Trimming left V 0 bases short and J 13 bases short, with 22 bases between. The CDR3 spans 15 residues. CDR3 DNA sequence: TGCAGCGTTGAAGATGGGAGTCCTTCCGCTGAAGGGCAGTACTTC. Translated, it gives CSVEDGSPSAEGQYF.

The V gene is TRBV9, the J gene TRBJ1-2; TRBD1 aligns across 7 bases. The CDR3 has 16 residues. The germline gives CDR1 SGDLS, CDR2 YYNGEE. Trimming took 3 bases from V and 4 from J; bases not matched to a gene: 12. The CDR3 sequence is CASSAKRQGKPYGYTF. CDR3 nucleotides: TGTGCCAGCAGCGCCAAACGACAGGGTAAGCCCTATGGCTACACCTTC.

Details on this clonotype: The germline gene is not matched at one end of the junction; a read error may be the cause. The chain has TRBV7-7 and TRBJ2-7, with D unresolved. CDR3 size: 15 residues. Germline V gene sequence: CDR1 SSHAT, CDR2 FNYEAQ (reference sequence). CDR3 loop: CASSLGPGSGNEQYF. DNA for the CDR3: TGTGCTAGCAGCTTAGGTCCTGGTTCTGGGAACGAGCAGTACTTC.

Many counts were recorded for this clonotype. The J gene is TRBJ1-1, the V gene TRBV20-1, with D unresolved. Germline values: CDR1 DFQATT, CDR2 SNEGSKA (reference sequence). The CDR3 has 12 amino acids. Trimming pared 2 bases from V and 8 bases from J, leaving 12 bases between. CDR3 region: CSARPGPREAFF. The CDR3 bases are TGCAGTGCTAGACCCGGTCCGAGGGAAGCTTTCTTT.

V is TRBV4-3 and J is TRBJ2-1, with TRBD2 matching 9 bases. CDR3 size: 16 residues. Germline CDR1 reads LGHNA; CDR2 reads YSLEER. The J segment lost 10 bases and the V segment lost 4 bases, leaving 14 bases of the junction unmatched. The DNA of the CDR3 is TGCGCCAGCAGCCGTTCTTTCGCGGGGGGGCCTGGAGAGCAGTTCTTC. Translating it yields CASSRSFAGGPGEQFF.

The chain recombines TRBV7-9 with TRBJ2-7; no clear D gene. The V end lost 3 bases, the J end lost 2 bases, and 11 bases lay between the germline ends. The V gene's germline CDR1 is SEHNR and CDR2 FQNEAQ (reference sequence). The length of the CDR3 is 14 residues. Written as DNA, the CDR3 is TGTGCCAGCAGCTTTTTCGGGCCAACCTACGAGCAGTACTTC. Translation gives CASSFFGPTYEQYF.

The V call is TRBV9, the J call TRBJ2-1, with D maybe TRBD2 (6 bases). CDR1 is SGDLS and CDR2 is YYNGEE in the germline V gene. V lost 0 bases and J 5 bases, leaving 12 bases between the germline ends. This CDR3 is built from 15 residues. The CDR3 protein is CASSVGGTPHNEQFF. The CDR3 DNA is TGTGCCAGCAGCGTAGGGGGGACTCCCCACAATGAGCAGTTCTTC.

V and J are TRBV24-1 and TRBJ1-2; D possibly corresponds to TRBD1 (5 bases). The length of the CDR3 is 12 residues. V was cut by 4 bases and J by 4 bases, with 6 bases left in between. Germline values: CDR1 KGHDR, CDR2 SFDVKD. The CDR3, as DNA: TGTGCCACCAGTGAAGACAGCTATGGCTACACCTTC. Its translation: CATSEDSYGYTF.

The chain is built from TRBV7-2 and TRBJ2-1; TRBD2 aligns across 8 bases. The CDR3 runs 15 residues. CDR1 SGHTA and CDR2 FQGNSA come from the germline V gene. The junction had 10 bases not matched to a gene; V was cut back by 4 bases and J by 8 bases. The DNA for the CDR3 is TGTGCCAGCAGCTCAGCGGGAGCTCGGTTCGATGAGCAGTTCTTC. Translation: CASSSAGARFDEQFF.

V and J are TRBV20-1 and TRBJ2-3; tentatively, D is TRBD1 (5 bases). Looked up from germline, CDR1 is DFQATT and CDR2 is SNEGSKA (reference sequence). The ends were cut back, 6 bases at V and 2 bases at J, with 18 bases in the middle. This CDR3 contains 15 residues. CDR3 residues: CSAEAVGRNTDTQYF. The CDR3 DNA reads as TGCAGTGCAGAGGCGGTGGGGCGGAACACAGATACGCAGTATTTT.

V gene TRBV28 combines with J gene TRBJ2-2, with 11 positions matching TRBD1. CDR3 length: 16 amino acids. The V and J ends lost 4 bases and 5 bases, in that order; junction bases with no gene match: 6. Germline V gene data show CDR1 as MDHEN and CDR2 as SYDVKM. In nucleotides, the CDR3 is TGTGCCAGCAGTTGGACAGGGGGCGCAGGAACCGGGGAGCTGTTTTTT. Its translation: CASSWTGGAGTGELFF.

This clonotype was observed a few times. This chain uses TRBV15 with TRBJ2-1; 7 bases line up with TRBD2. The germline V gene has CDR1 LNHNV and CDR2 YYDKDF (reference sequence). V trimming: 5 bases; J trimming: 7 bases; junction bases outside the gene matches: 14. The CDR3 extends over 16 amino acids. The CDR3, as DNA: TGTGCCACCAGCCTGATTGGCGATAGCGGGTGGAATGAGCAGTTCTTC. Protein sequence: CATSLIGDSGWNEQFF.

This chain links TRBV4-1 with TRBJ2-1, with D possibly matching TRBD1 (6 bases). CDR3 length: 15 amino acids. The V gene lost 3 bases and the J gene lost 2 bases, with 11 bases spanning the gap. In germline, CDR1 is MGHRA, CDR2 YSYEKL. The CDR3 here is CASSQFGTPYNEQFF. Written as DNA, the CDR3 is TGCGCCAGCAGCCAGTTCGGGACACCCTACAATGAGCAGTTCTTC.

The V gene is TRBV7-9, the J gene TRBJ2-3, with D unresolved. This CDR3 is 13 amino acids long. Germline lookup yields CDR1 SEHNR and CDR2 FQNEAQ (reference sequence). V shed 8 bases and J shed 2 bases, with 11 bases lying between them. CDR3 amino acids: CASYVTNTDTQYF. CDR3 coding DNA: TGTGCCAGCTATGTTACAAACACAGATACGCAGTATTTT. Together with reference TRBV7-9 and TRBJ2-3, the CDR3 gives the full variable domain: DTGVSQNPRHKITKRGQNVTFRCDPISEHNRLYWYRQTLGQGPEFLTYFQNEAQLEKSRLLSDRFSAERPKGSFSTLEIQRTEQGDSAMYLCASYVTNTDTQYFGPGTRLTVL.

On this clonotype: One end of the junction does not line up with germline, which may come from a read error. This chain joins TRBV29-1 and TRBJ2-4; 10 bases align to TRBD2. The J call may be in error: the DNA end matches TRBJ2-7 better. Germline CDR1 SQVTM, CDR2 ANQGSEA. This CDR3 spans 14 amino acids. CDR3 amino acids: CSAEDASGSSEQYF. CDR3 sequence (DNA): TGCAGCGCTGAAGATGCTAGCGGGAGTAGCGAGCAGTACTTC.

This clonotype came up many times. The rearrangement uses TRBV7-6 and TRBJ2-7; weak D call: TRBD1 (6 bases). There are 14 residues in the CDR3. Per germline, CDR1 SGHVS and CDR2 FNYEAQ. Trimming pared 6 bases from V and 0 bases from J, leaving 12 bases between. This CDR3 reads CASSLRDNSYEQYF. CDR3 DNA sequence: TGTGCCAGCAGTCTACGGGACAACTCCTACGAGCAGTACTTC.

The J gene is TRBJ1-2, the V gene TRBV10-3; TRBD1 matches 7 bases. The CDR3 sequence is 14 residues long. Trimming removed 5 bases from V and 3 bases from J; junction bases left unmatched: 6. In germline, CDR1 is ENHRY, CDR2 SYGVKD. CDR3 coding DNA: TGTGCCATCAGTCAAGGGGACAGCTACTATGGCTACACCTTC. It is translated as CAISQGDSYYGYTF.

This clonotype was seen more than once but under ten times. The rearrangement links TRBV20-1 to TRBJ1-4; D uncertain. V was trimmed by 0 bases and J by 8 bases, leaving 16 bases between them. The germline CDR1 and CDR2 sequences are DFQATT and SNEGSKA (reference sequence). This CDR3 has 15 amino acids. CDR3 bases: TGCAGTGCTAGAGATCGATTGTTGGAGAGGGAAAAACTGTTTTTT. Amino acid sequence: CSARDRLLEREKLFF.

V usage is TRBV5-5 and J usage is TRBJ1-5; D remains ambiguous. Trimming cost V 4 bases and J 3 bases, with 11 bases left between them. Germline CDR1 is SGHKS and CDR2 is YYEKEE (reference sequence). This CDR3 is built from 14 residues. CDR3 nucleotide sequence: TGTGCCAGCAGCCCTGAACGTTCCAATCAGCCCCAGCATTTT. Amino acid sequence: CASSPERSNQPQHF.

The rearrangement uses TRBV29-1 and TRBJ1-4; D ambiguous. Trimming cost V 7 bases and J 6 bases, with 15 bases left between them. Germline V gives CDR1 SQVTM, CDR2 ANQGSEA. This CDR3 is 13 amino acids long. CDR3 sequence: CSALIGLDEKLFF. The CDR3, as DNA: TGCAGCGCCCTGATCGGGTTAGATGAAAAACTGTTTTTT. The variable domain in full, with the rest retrieved from reference TRBV29-1 and TRBJ1-4, is SAVISQKPSRDICQRGTSLTIQCQVDSQVTMMFWYRQQPGQSLTLIATANQGSEATYESGFVIDKFPISRPNLTFSTLTVSNMSPEDSSIYLCSALIGLDEKLFFGSGTQLSVL.

This chain joins TRBV2 and TRBJ1-1; a weak D match, TRBD1 (5 bases). The germline V gene encodes CDR1 SNHLY and CDR2 FYNNEI. Trimming stripped 6 bases from V and 4 bases from J, with 12 bases between. This CDR3 region has 13 residues. The CDR3 DNA sequence: TGTGCCAGCAGGCAAGGGACGGGCACTGAAGCTTTCTTT. It yields the protein CASRQGTGTEAFF.

The gene calls are TRBV4-2 and TRBJ1-2; D unclear. Germline-derived CDR1 and CDR2 are LGHNA and YNFKEQ. This CDR3 is built from 16 residues. Trimming left V 2 bases short and J 0 bases short, with 13 bases between. The CDR3 DNA sequence: TGTGCCAGCAGCCAAAGGACCAGTGGAACTAACTATGGCTACACCTTC. The encoded protein is CASSQRTSGTNYGYTF.

The gene calls are TRBV25-1 and TRBJ1-2; D not certain. The CDR3 loop spans 14 amino acids. The ends were cut back, 2 bases at V and 6 bases at J, with 13 bases in the middle. Germline CDR1 is MGHDK and CDR2 is SYGVNS. The CDR3 sequence is CASSEKQFRDGYTF. CDR3 in DNA: TGTGCCAGCAGTGAAAAACAGTTTCGGGATGGCTACACCTTC.

The chain links TRBV12-3 or TRBV12-4 to TRBJ2-7; D is undetermined. The CDR3 loop spans 14 amino acids. Trimming removed 5 bases from V and 0 bases from J, with 11 bases in between. The CDR3 spells CASSPTHISYEQYF. CDR3 DNA sequence: TGTGCCAGCAGTCCGACGCACATCTCCTACGAGCAGTACTTC.

The chain uses TRBV10-3 and TRBJ2-4, with 9 nucleotides matching TRBD1. This CDR3 is built from 15 residues. In germline, CDR1 is ENHRY, CDR2 SYGVKD. The ends lost 10 bases at V and 5 bases at J; junction bases unmatched: 12. CDR3 in amino acids: CASQDGQGTENIQYF. CDR3 nucleotides: TGTGCCAGTCAGGACGGACAGGGGACGGAAAACATTCAGTACTTC.

This clonotype was recorded once. This chain uses TRBV24-1 with TRBJ2-1; D is unclear. There are 13 residues in the CDR3. The germline V and J ends were trimmed by 7 bases and 6 bases, with 12 bases remaining between them. The V gene's germline CDR1 is KGHDR and CDR2 SFDVKD. CDR3 DNA sequence: TGTGCCACCAGCCCCAGCATCTCCAATGAGCAGTTCTTC. Translated, it gives CATSPSISNEQFF.

This clonotype turned up a few times. This chain joins TRBV12-3 or TRBV12-4 and TRBJ1-5; D remains unclear. Trimming pared 5 bases from V and 4 bases from J, leaving 3 bases between. The CDR3 runs to 11 residues. The CDR3 bases are TGTGCCAGCAGTCAGAATCAGCCCCAGCATTTT. Translated: CASSQNQPQHF.

With regard to this clonotype: The junction does not match germline at one end; this may be a read error. The genes are TRBV10-3 and TRBJ2-2; TRBD2 matches 7 bases. Germline loops: CDR1 ENHRY, CDR2 SYGVKD. The CDR3 contains 16 residues. The CDR3 is CAISGLGGNTTGELFF. CDR3 sequence (DNA): TGCGCCATCAGTGGCCTGGGGGGGAACACTACCGGGGAGCTGTTTTTT.